This T cell receptor beta chain derives from a study of patients and donors after allogeneic stem cell transplantation. In TCRdb, the RT-PCR reads were re-called with MiXCR into one record per CDR3 protein. Among about 150,000 distinct CDR3 sequences listed, approximately 35% were seen once. This clonotype turned up a few times. Germline-derived CDR1 and CDR2 are SEHNR and FQNEAQ (reference sequence). V dropped 1 base and J dropped 1 base, with 11 bases sitting between them. The CDR3 loop spans 16 amino acids. The clonotype was recovered from a human donor who was either an allogeneic HSCT recipient or a stem cell or donor lymphocyte infusion donor (not recorded which). It is not recorded whose cells these are; they may come from a transplant donor. The genes are TRBV7-9 and TRBJ1-5, with D possibly TRBD1 on 5 matching bases. Sequences were obtained from blood, either unsorted or a sorted T cell fraction (not recorded which). The CDR3 here is CASSLVVGPSNQPQHF. CDR3 nucleotides: TGTGCCAGCAGCTTAGTTGTGGGACCGAGCAATCAGCCCCAGCATTTT.